The following is a TCR beta chain sequence with its context. Its specificity is unknown. The data belong to a study of cytomegalovirus exposure and HLA in healthy donors. Findings and caveats of the study: For most TCR beta V segments, an earlier analysis put the productive rate at about 87% or about 30% of the time.

PCR employed 60 Vbeta and 13 Jbeta primers. Here immunoSEQ multiplex PCR was the method, and the copy in TCRdb shows in-frame clones only, minus some. Found here are some 80,000 clones; the top ten clones hold approximately 1.1%. The CDR3 spans 15 residues. The germline V and J ends were trimmed by 1 base and 0 bases, with 9 bases remaining between them. CDR1 is LNHDA, CDR2 SQIVND, per germline (reference sequence). The sequenced sample consisted of PBMCs. This TCR derives from a woman in her 30s in good health and CMV-seronegative. The V call is TRBV19, the J call TRBJ1-1, with D unclear. The CDR3, as DNA: TGTGCCAGTAGTATAGGACTCGGCATGAACACTGAAGCTTTCTTT. Residues: CASSIGLGMNTEAFF. Together with reference TRBV19 and TRBJ1-1, the CDR3 gives the full variable domain: DGGITQSPKYLFRKEGQNVTLSCEQNLNHDAMYWYRQDPGQGLRLIYYSQIVNDFQKGDIAEGYSVSREKKESFPLTVTSAQKNPTAFYLCASSIGLGMNTEAFFGQGTRLTVV.